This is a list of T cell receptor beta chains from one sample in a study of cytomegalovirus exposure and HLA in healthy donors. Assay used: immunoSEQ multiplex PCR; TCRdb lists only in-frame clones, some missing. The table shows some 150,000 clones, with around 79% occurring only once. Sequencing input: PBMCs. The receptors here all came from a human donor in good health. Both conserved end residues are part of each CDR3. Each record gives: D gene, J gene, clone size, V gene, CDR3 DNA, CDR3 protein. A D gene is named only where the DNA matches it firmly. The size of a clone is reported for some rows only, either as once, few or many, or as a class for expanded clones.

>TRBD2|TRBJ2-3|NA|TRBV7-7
TGTGCCAGCAGCCCGCAACTAGCGGGGGCCACAGATACGCAGTATTTT
CASSPQLAGATDTQYF
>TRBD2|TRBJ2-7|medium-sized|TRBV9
TGTGCCAGCAGCGTAGCGGGAGGGCCCTACGAGCAGTACTTC
CASSVAGGPYEQYF
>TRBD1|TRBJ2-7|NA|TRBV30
TGTGCCTGGAGTACCGGGACAGGCTCCTACGAGCAGTACTTC
CAWSTGTGSYEQYF
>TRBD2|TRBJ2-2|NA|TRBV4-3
TGCGCCAGCAGCCTCCGACTAGCGGGAGGATCCGGGGAGCTGTTTTTT
CASSLRLAGGSGELFF
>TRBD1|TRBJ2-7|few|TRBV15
TGTGCCACCAGCAGCGGTGGGGGACAGGGCTTGTCCGAGCAGTACTTC
CATSSGGGQGLSEQYF
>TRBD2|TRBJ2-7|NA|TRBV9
TGTGCCAGCAGCGTAGGAGGGACTAGTAACTACGAGCAGTACTTC
CASSVGGTSNYEQYF
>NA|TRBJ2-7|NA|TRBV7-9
TGTTCCAGCAGCTCGGACACGTACGAGCAGTACTTC
CSSSSDTYEQYF
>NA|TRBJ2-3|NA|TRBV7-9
TGTGCCAGCGTCGTAAAAGATACGCAGTATTTT
CASVVKDTQYF
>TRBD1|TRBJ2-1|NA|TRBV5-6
TGTGCCAGCATACTCCGGGACAGTCGATACAATGAGCAGTTCTTC
CASILRDSRYNEQFF
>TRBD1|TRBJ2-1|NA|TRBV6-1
TGTGCCAGCAGTGACAGGGACAGGGGGCGTTTCAATGAGCAGTTCTTC
CASSDRDRGRFNEQFF
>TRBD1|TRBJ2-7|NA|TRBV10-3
TGTGCCATCAGTGACAGCAGGGGGTTAGGCTACGAGCAGTACTTC
CAISDSRGLGYEQYF
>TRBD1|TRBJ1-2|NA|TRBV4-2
TGTGCCAGCAGCCTAAGACAGGGGGTAAACTATGGCTACACCTTC
CASSLRQGVNYGYTF
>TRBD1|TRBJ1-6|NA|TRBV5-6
TGTGCCAGCAGCCAGGGACAGGGGTATAATTCACCCCTCCACTTT
CASSQGQGYNSPLHF
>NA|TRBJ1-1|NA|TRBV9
TGTGCCAGCAGCGTAAGTGGAGGCACCCTCGAAGCTTTCTTT
CASSVSGGTLEAFF
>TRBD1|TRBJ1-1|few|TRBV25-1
TGTGCCAGCAGTTTTCGGGGACAGTCGAACACTGAAGCTTTCTTT
CASSFRGQSNTEAFF
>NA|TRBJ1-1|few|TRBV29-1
TGCAGCGTTGAAACAGCCTTGAACACTGAAGCTTTCTTT
CSVETALNTEAFF
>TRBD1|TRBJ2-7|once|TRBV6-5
TGTGCCAGCAGAGGGACAGCTGCCTACGAGCAGTACTTC
CASRGTAAYEQYF
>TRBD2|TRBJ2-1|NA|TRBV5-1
TGCGCCAGCGACGGGACTAGCGGGGGATCAAATGAGCAGTTCTTC
CASDGTSGGSNEQFF
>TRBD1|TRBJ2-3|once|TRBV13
TGTGCCAGCAGCTTAGCTCGGACAGGAAATTTAGATACGCAGTATTTT
CASSLARTGNLDTQYF
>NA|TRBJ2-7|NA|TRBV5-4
TGTGCCAGCAGCTTGGGAGACAAGAACTACGAGCAGTACTTC
CASSLGDKNYEQYF
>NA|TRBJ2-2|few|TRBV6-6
TGTGCCAGCAGTACATGGCACCAGAACACCGGGGAGCTGTTTTTT
CASSTWHQNTGELFF